Listed here is a single TCR beta chain. TCRdb keeps only in-frame clones here, not all; method: immunoSEQ multiplex PCR. The table lists tens of thousands of clones, just over 90% of them singletons. This CDR3 is 16 amino acids long. V was clipped by 3 bases and J by 3 bases; unmatched bases: 8. Germline CDR1 reads SGHTA; CDR2 reads FQGNSA. The source of the sample is a study of T cell changes during pregnancy in multiple sclerosis. V usage is TRBV7-2 and J usage is TRBJ2-3, with 8 bases fitting TRBD2. The receptor comes from a female donor with multiple sclerosis, enrolled in a pregnancy study. The sequences come from peripheral blood, collected in the second trimester of pregnancy. CDR3 sequence: CASSLMSRGGTDTQYF. The CDR3, as DNA: TGTGCCAGCAGCTTGATGTCTCGGGGGGGGACAGATACGCAGTATTTT.